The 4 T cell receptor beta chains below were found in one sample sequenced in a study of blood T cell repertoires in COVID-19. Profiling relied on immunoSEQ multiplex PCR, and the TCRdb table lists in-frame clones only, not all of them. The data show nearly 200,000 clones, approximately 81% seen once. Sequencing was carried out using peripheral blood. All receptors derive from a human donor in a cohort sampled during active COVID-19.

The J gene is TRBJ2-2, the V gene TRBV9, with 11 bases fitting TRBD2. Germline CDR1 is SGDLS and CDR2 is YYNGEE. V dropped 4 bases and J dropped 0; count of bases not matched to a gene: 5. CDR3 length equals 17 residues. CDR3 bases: TGTGCCAGCAGCACCGTAGCGGGGGGGCCGAACACCGGGGAGCTGTTTTTT. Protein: CASSTVAGGPNTGELFF.

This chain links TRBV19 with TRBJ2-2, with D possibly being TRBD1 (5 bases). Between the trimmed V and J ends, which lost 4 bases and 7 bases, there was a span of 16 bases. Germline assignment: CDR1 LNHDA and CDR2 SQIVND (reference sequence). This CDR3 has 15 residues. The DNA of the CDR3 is TGTGCCAGTAGTAAAAGGACGACAGCCCACGGGGAGCTGTTTTTT. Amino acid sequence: CASSKRTTAHGELFF. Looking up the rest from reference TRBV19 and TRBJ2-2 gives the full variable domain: DGGITQSPKYLFRKEGQNVTLSCEQNLNHDAMYWYRQDPGQGLRLIYYSQIVNDFQKGDIAEGYSVSREKKESFPLTVTSAQKNPTAFYLCASSKRTTAHGELFFGEGSRLTVL.

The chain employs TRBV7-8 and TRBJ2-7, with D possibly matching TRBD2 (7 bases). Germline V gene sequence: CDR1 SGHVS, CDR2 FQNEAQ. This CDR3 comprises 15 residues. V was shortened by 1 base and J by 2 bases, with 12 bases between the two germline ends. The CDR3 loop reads CASSLGRGLTYEQYV. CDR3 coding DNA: TGTGCCAGCAGCTTAGGGCGGGGGCTCACCTACGAGCAGTACGTC.

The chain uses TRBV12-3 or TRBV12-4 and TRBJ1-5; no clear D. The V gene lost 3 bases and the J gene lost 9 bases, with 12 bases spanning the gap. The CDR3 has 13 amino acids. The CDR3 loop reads CASSLAVGGPQHF. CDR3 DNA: TGTGCCAGCAGTTTGGCGGTCGGAGGGCCCCAGCATTTT.